Listed below are T cell receptor beta chains from one sample, sequenced in a study of T cell repertoires in cytomegalovirus infection. TCRdb passed the reads through MiXCR, listing each CDR3 protein once. The sample carries some 800,000 distinct CDR3 sequences, approximately 29% recorded once. No cognate antigen is known for these TCRs. The starting material was cultured CD8+ T cells from PBMCs, obtained from culture after CMV antigen stimulation. The source of these receptors is a human donor in good health (CMV status not recorded). Some clones in this sample may be carry-over from other donors' samples. Each CDR3 is given with its conserved first and last residue. A D gene is named only where the DNA matches it firmly. The size of a clone is reported for some rows only, either as once, few or many, or as a class for expanded clones.

abundance	d_gene	v_gene	j_gene	CDR3nt	CDR3aa
-	-	TRBV7-9	TRBJ1-6	TGTGCCAGCAGCTTAAGGGACATCCGCTCCTATAATTCACCCCTCCACTTT	CASSLRDIRSYNSPLHF
-	-	TRBV15	TRBJ1-5	TGTGCCACCAGCAGGGATCGTCGACAGCCCCAGCATTTT	CATSRDRRQPQHF
few	-	TRBV7-8	TRBJ2-3	TGTGCCAGCAGCTCCTTAGGGGTCACAGATACGCAGTATTTT	CASSSLGVTDTQYF
-	TRBD1	TRBV19	TRBJ1-1	TGTGCCAGCCTCAAGACAGGGGCTGGAACTGAAGCTTTCTTT	CASLKTGAGTEAFF
-	-	TRBV20-1	TRBJ2-5	TGCAGTGCTAGAGATCTGCGTCCCCAAGAGACCCAGTACTTC	CSARDLRPQETQYF
few	-	TRBV6-2/TRBV6-3	TRBJ2-2	TGTGCCAGCAGTTTGAGAACAGGTCCCTCGGATTGGACCGGGGAGCTGTTTTTT	CASSLRTGPSDWTGELFF
many	-	TRBV7-2	TRBJ2-3	TGTGCCAGCAGCTTAGAAGCCCCTTCGACACCTTCTGAAGATACGCAGTATTTT	CASSLEAPSTPSEDTQYF
-	TRBD1	TRBV5-6	TRBJ1-2	TGTGCCAGCAGCCTGGAGGGGGGACAGAGGGATGGCTACACCTTC	CASSLEGGQRDGYTF
-	-	TRBV5-6	TRBJ2-3	TGTGCCAGCAGCCGCAGCCGGGACTTCTACACAGATACGCAGTATTTT	CASSRSRDFYTDTQYF
-	-	TRBV6-4	TRBJ2-3	TGTGCCAGCAGCGAGGGGGGGCTCCCCACAGATACGCAGTATTTT	CASSEGGLPTDTQYF
few	-	TRBV12-5	TRBJ2-3	TGTGCTAGTGGTTTGGTACAAGGGAGGCCAGATACGCAGTATTTT	CASGLVQGRPDTQYF